The 8 T cell receptor beta chains below come from one sample, sequenced in a study of T cells in Graves' hyperthyroidism and ophthalmopathy. Authors of the study amplified TCR beta CDR3 regions from RNA transcripts. In the first-round RT-PCR of the TCR CDR3, the HTBI primer set was used. Each CDR3 protein is one row after TCRdb ran MiXCR on the multiplex PCR reads. This sample has a few hundred thousand distinct CDR3 sequences; 15% to 17% occur once, and the top ten carry under 7.5%. Sequenced material: blood. These receptors were taken from a woman in her thirties with Graves' hyperthyroidism.

There are many counts of this clonotype. The gene calls are TRBV20-1 and TRBJ2-1; no reliable D call. CDR1 and CDR2 (germline): DFQATT, SNEGSKA (reference sequence). CDR3 length: 12 residues. With 1 base removed from V and 4 bases from J, the gap between germline ends came to 5 bases. Here the CDR3 DNA reads TGCAGTGCTAGAGTCGGGTACAATGAGCAGTTCTTC. Translation: CSARVGYNEQFF.

This clonotype was counted between two and nine times. The chain is built from TRBV10-2 and TRBJ1-2, with 7 nucleotides matching TRBD1. J lost 5 bases, V lost 4 bases, and 4 bases had no gene match. The CDR3 covers 13 residues. Germline CDR1 and CDR2: WSHSY and SAAADI. The CDR3 nucleotides are TGCGCCAGCAGTGGGACAGGTCTTTATGGCTACACCTTC. It is translated as CASSGTGLYGYTF.

About this clonotype itself: With a much larger clone just one base away, this may be a read error. The chain is built from TRBV11-2 and TRBJ2-3, with TRBD2 identical over 10 bases. The V gene's germline CDR1 is SGHAT and CDR2 FQNNGV. The CDR3 runs 17 residues. Losses at the gene ends were 5 bases for V and 4 bases for J; bases not matched to a gene: 12. CDR3 nucleotides: TGTGCCAGCAGCCCCGCCCAGCGGGAGGGCCGAGCAGATACGCAGTATTTT. The encoded protein is CASSPAQREGRADTQYF.

This clonotype was counted at least ten times. This chain connects TRBV11-2 to TRBJ2-2, with 8 nucleotides matching TRBD2. The germline CDR1 and CDR2 sequences are SGHAT and FQNNGV. The CDR3 covers 15 residues. The V and J ends lost 4 bases and 2 bases, in that order; junction bases with no gene match: 3. The CDR3 nucleotides are TGTGCCAGCAGCTCGATAGCGGGAAACACCGGGGAGCTGTTTTTT. Translation gives CASSSIAGNTGELFF.

In its sample, this clonotype was seen many times. The chain combines TRBV11-1 with TRBJ2-4, with D perhaps matching TRBD1 (5 bases). From germline, CDR1 is SGHAT and CDR2 FQDESV (reference sequence). The CDR3 length is 13 residues. With 4 bases removed from V and 7 bases from J, the gap between germline ends came to 11 bases. The CDR3 reads CASSSPDKNIQYF. For the CDR3, the DNA is TGTGCCAGCAGCTCCCCGGACAAGAACATTCAGTACTTC.

V is TRBV5-1 and J is TRBJ2-7; TRBD1 aligns across 9 bases. J was trimmed by 9 bases and V by 0 bases; bases with no gene match: 31. From germline, CDR1 is SGHRS and CDR2 YFSETQ. The CDR3 is made up of 22 amino acids. DNA of the CDR3: TGCGCCAGCAGCTTGGAAGTTCGATGGGGTTCAAGGACAGGGGATTTTCCTACGAGGCAGTACTTC. Amino acids: CASSLEVRWGSRTGDFPTRQYF. The whole variable domain, filled in from reference TRBV5-1 and TRBJ2-7, reads KAGVTQTPRYLIKTRGQQVTLSCSPISGHRSVSWYQQTPGQGLQFLFEYFSETQRNKGNFPGRFSGRQFSNSRSEMNVSTLELGDSALYLCASSLEVRWGSRTGDFPTRQYFGPGTRLTVT.

The chain links TRBV2 to TRBJ2-3; 7 bases agree with TRBD1. The CDR3 loop spans 14 amino acids. With 5 bases clipped from V and 4 bases from J, the junction kept 6 bases outside the gene matches. Germline CDR1 SNHLY, CDR2 FYNNEI. DNA of the CDR3: TGTGCCAGCAGTTTTGACAGGGATGCAGATACGCAGTATTTT. Its protein is CASSFDRDADTQYF.

The chain links TRBV20-1 to TRBJ2-1, with D possibly TRBD2 on 5 matching bases. Trimming cost V 5 bases and J 8 bases, with 10 bases left between them. Per germline, CDR1 DFQATT and CDR2 SNEGSKA (reference sequence). The CDR3 has 11 amino acids. CDR3 nucleotides: TGCAGTGCTGGAGGCTGGCATGAGCAGTTCTTC. This codes for CSAGGWHEQFF.